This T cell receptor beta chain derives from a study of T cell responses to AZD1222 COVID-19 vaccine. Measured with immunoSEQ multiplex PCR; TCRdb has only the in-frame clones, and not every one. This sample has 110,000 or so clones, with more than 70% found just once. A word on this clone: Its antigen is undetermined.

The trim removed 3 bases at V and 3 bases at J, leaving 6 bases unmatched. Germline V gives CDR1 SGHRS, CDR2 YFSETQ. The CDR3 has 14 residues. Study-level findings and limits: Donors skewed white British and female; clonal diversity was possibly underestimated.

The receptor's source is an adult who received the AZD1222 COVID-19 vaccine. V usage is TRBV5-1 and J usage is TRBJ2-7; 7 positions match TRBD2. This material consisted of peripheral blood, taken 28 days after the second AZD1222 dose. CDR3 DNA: TGCGCCAGCAGCTCATCCCTAGCGGACTACGAGCAGTACTTC. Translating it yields CASSSSLADYEQYF.